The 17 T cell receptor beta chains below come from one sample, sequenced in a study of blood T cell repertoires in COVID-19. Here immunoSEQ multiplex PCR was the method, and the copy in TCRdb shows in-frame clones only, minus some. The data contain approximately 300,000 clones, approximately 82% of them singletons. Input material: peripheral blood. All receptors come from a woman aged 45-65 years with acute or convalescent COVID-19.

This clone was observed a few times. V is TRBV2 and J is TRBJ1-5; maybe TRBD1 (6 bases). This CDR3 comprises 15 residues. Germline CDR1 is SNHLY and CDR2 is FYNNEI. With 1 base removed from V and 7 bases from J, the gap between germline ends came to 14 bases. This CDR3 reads CASSEGTGPYQPQHF. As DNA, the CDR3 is TGTGCCAGCAGTGAAGGTACAGGGCCGTACCAGCCCCAGCATTTT.

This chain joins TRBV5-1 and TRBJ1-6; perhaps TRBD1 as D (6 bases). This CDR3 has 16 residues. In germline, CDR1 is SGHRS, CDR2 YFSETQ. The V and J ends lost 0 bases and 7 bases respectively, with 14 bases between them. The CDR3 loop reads CASSLAGAGGNSPLHF. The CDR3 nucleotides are TGCGCCAGCAGCTTGGCAGGGGCCGGTGGGAATTCACCCCTCCACTTT.

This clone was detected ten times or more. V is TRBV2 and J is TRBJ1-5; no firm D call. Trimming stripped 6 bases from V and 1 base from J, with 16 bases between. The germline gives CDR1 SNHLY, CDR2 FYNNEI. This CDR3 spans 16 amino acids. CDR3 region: CASSPPVVGSNQPQHF. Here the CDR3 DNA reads TGTGCCAGCAGCCCCCCAGTGGTCGGGAGCAATCAGCCCCAGCATTTT.

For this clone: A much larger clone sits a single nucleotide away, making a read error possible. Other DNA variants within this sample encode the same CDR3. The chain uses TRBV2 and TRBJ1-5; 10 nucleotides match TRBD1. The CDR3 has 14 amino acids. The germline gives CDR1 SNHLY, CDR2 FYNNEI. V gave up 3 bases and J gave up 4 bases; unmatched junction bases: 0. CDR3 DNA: TGTGCCAGCAGTGAGGGACAGGGGAATCAGCCCCAGCATTTT. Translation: CASSEGQGNQPQHF. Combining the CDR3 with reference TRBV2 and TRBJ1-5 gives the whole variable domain EPEVTQTPSHQVTQMGQEVILRCVPISNHLYFYWYRQILGQKVEFLVSFYNNEISEKSEIFDDQFSVERPDGSNFTLKIRSTKLEDSAMYFCASSEGQGNQPQHFGDGTRLSIL.

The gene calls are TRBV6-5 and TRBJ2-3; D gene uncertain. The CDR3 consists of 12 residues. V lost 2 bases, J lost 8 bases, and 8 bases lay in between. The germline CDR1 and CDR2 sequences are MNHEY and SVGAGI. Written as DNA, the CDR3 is TGTGCCAGCAGTTACCCGTCGGGTACGCAGTATTTT. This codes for CASSYPSGTQYF.

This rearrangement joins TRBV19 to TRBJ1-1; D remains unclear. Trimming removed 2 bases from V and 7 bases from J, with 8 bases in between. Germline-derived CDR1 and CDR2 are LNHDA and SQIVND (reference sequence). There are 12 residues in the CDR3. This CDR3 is CASSIMAHEAFF. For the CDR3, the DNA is TGTGCCAGTAGTATAATGGCCCATGAAGCTTTCTTT.

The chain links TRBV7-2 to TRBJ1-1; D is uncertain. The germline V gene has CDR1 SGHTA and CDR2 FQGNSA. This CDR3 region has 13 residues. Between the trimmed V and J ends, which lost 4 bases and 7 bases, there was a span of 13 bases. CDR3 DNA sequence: TGTGCCAGCAGCTCTTCCTGGGAGGGTGAAGCTTTCTTT. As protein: CASSSSWEGEAFF.

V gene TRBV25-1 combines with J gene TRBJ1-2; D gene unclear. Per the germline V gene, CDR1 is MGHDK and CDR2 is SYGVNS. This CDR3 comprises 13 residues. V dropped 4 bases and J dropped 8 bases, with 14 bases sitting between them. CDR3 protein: CASSAGGVRGYTF. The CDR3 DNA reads TGTGCCAGCAGTGCCGGCGGGGTCCGGGGCTACACCTTC.

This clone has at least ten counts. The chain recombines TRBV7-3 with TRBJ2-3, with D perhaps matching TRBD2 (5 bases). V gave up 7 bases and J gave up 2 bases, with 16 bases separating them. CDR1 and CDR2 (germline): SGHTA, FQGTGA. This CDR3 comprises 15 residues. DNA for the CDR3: TGTGCCAGCACCACGGGTCGGGGATACACAGATACGCAGTATTTT. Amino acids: CASTTGRGYTDTQYF. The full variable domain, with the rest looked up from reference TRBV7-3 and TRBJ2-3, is GAGVSQTPSNKVTEKGKYVELRCDPISGHTALYWYRQSLGQGPEFLIYFQGTGAADDSGLPNDRFFAVRPEGSVSTLKIQRTERGDSAVYLCASTTGRGYTDTQYFGPGTRLTVL.

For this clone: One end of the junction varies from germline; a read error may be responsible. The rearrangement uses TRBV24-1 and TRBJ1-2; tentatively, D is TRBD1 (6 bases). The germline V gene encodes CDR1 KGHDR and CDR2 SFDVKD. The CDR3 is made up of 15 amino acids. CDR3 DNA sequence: TGTGCCACCAATGATCGAGAGGGGGAGTCCTATGGCTACACCTTC. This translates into CATNDREGESYGYTF.

In DNA, the CDR3 is TGCGCCAGCAGGCCTACGACAGGGGCTGAAGAGACCCAGTACTTC. Translated: CASRPTTGAEETQYF. The V gene is TRBV5-1, the J gene TRBJ2-5; TRBD1 aligns across 8 bases. Germline CDR1 is SGHRS and CDR2 is YFSETQ. This CDR3 is built from 15 residues. Germline trimming cut 5 bases from V and 3 bases from J; bases unmatched to any gene: 9.

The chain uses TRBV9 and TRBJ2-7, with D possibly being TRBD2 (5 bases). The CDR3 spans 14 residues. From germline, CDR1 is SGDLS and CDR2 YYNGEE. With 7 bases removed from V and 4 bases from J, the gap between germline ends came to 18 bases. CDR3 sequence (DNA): TGTGCCAGCGGGCGAGACCCAGAGCGGTACGAGCAGTACTTC. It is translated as CASGRDPERYEQYF.

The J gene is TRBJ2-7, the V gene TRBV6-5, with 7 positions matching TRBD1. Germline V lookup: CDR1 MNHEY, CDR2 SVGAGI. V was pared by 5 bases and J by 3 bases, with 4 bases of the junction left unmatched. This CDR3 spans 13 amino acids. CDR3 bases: TGTGCCAGCAGTAACGACAGGGTCTACGAGCAGTACTTC. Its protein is CASSNDRVYEQYF.

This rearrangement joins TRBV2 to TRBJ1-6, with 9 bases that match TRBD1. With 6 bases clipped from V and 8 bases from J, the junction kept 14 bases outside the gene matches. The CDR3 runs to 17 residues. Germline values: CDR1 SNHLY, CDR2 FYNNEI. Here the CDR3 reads CASSEPGQGLWDSPLHF. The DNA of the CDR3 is TGTGCCAGCAGCGAACCGGGACAGGGCTTATGGGATTCACCCCTCCACTTT.

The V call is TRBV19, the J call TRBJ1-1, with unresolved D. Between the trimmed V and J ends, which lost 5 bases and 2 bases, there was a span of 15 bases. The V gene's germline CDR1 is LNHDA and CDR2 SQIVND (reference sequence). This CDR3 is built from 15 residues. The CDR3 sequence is CASSSAGKPNTEAFF. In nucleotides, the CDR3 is TGTGCCAGTAGTTCGGCAGGTAAACCAAACACTGAAGCTTTCTTT.

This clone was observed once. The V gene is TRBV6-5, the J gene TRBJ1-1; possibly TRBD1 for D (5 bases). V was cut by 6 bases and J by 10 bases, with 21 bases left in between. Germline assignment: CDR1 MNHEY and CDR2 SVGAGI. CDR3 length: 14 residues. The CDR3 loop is CASRIGGLGLIAFF. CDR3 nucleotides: TGTGCCAGCAGAATTGGGGGGTTGGGACTAATAGCTTTCTTT.

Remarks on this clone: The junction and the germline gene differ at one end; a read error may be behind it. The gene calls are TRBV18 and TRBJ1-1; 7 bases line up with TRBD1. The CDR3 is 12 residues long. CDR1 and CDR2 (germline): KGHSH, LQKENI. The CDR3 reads CASTTGNSEAFF. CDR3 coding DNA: TGTGCCAGCACGACAGGGAACTCTGAAGCTTTCTTT.